The clone carrying this TCR beta chain has just a few counts. The same CDR3 also results from other DNA sequences found in this sample. Germline-derived CDR1 and CDR2 are SQVTM and ANQGSEA. The CDR3 is made up of 13 amino acids. J was trimmed by 1 base and V by 6 bases; bases with no gene match: 4. Researchers sorted participants into cohorts using their self-reported clinical history. Either two negative PCRs, clearance, or symptom resolution qualified Cohort 3 donors as recovered. The sample comes from a study of blood T cell repertoires in COVID-19. Study-level background: Acute-phase and convalescent COVID-19 samples originated in the United States, Italy and Spain.

Some clones are missing from TCRdb's copy, which holds only in-frame ones; the method was immunoSEQ multiplex PCR. The sample gives approximately 400,000 clones, about 89% of which show up once; around 1.3% is in the top ten. The sample comprised PBMCs or T cells enriched from blood (not recorded which). The chain employs TRBV29-1 and TRBJ1-1, with 8 bases aligning to TRBD1. The clonotype comes from a man aged 25 to 45 who had recovered from COVID-19. The CDR3 reads CSVAGGRNTEAFF. CDR3 DNA: TGCAGCGTGGCAGGGGGCCGGAACACTGAAGCTTTCTTT.